This TCR beta chain is from a study of vaccination and CD4 T cells after COVID-19. Cultured CD4+ T-cell DNA underwent Oncomine TCR Beta short-read sequencing. TCRdb redid the calling of the PCR reads with MiXCR, one entry per CDR3 protein. The data contain 2,500 to 3,500 distinct CDR3 sequences, 80% of them singletons. In its sample, this clonotype was seen a few times. The target antigen is unknown. Trimming removed 1 base at V and 0 bases at J, with 17 bases between. CDR3 length: 18 residues. Germline V gene lookup returns CDR1 LNHNV and CDR2 YYDKDF (reference sequence). This sample's treatment: approximately 10-day PBMC culture with coronavirus spike peptide pools or control peptides (ViraFEST assay).

The TCR was taken from a human donor who had recovered from COVID-19. The sequencing input was CD4+ T cells from blood, cultured in vitro. The chain recombines TRBV15 with TRBJ2-3; D is unresolved. Here the CDR3 reads CATSRGQLFVTSTDTQYF. The CDR3 nucleotides are TGTGCCACCAGCAGAGGGCAGTTATTCGTAACTAGCACAGATACGCAGTATTTT.